The present T cell receptor beta chain was sequenced within a study of OX40 agonist ivuxolimab in advanced cancers. As for the study in general: With ivuxolimab, an agonistic anti-OX40 (CD134) antibody, patients were treated. Among those enrolled, mean age was approximately 62 years (range about 23 to 79) and 75% to 85% were male. Among those treated, three patients had partial responses, one with hepatocellular carcinoma and two with cutaneous melanoma.

About this clone itself: Its specificity is unknown.

Overall study findings and caveats: In the 0.1-3.0 mg/kg groups, partial responders showed among the lowest expansion.

This CDR3 has 11 amino acids. Trimming took 11 bases from V and 7 from J, leaving 12 bases between them. The germline gives CDR1 ENHRY, CDR2 SYGVKD. Sequencing used immunoSEQ multiplex PCR; TCRdb keeps in-frame clones, though not all of them. The sample carries 65,000 to 80,000 clones, roughly nine tenths recorded once. The chain recombines TRBV10-3 with TRBJ1-5; no definite D call. Sequenced here: CD4+ or CD8+ T cells sorted from blood, sampled in a trial of the OX40 agonist ivuxolimab. The source of this sequence is an adult with an advanced solid tumor such as melanoma, head and neck, liver or kidney cancer. The CDR3, as DNA: TGTGCCCCCAGAGAGGGACAGCCCCAGCATTTT. Encoded protein: CAPREGQPQHF.